The clone carrying this TCR beta chain is a singleton in its sample. Its target is not known. Germline-derived CDR1 and CDR2 are MNHNS and SASEGT. The V end was cut by 4 bases, the J end by 4 bases, with 11 bases between. The CDR3 spans 15 residues. This table comes from immunoSEQ multiplex PCR, and its TCRdb copy is limited to in-frame clones, with some not included. The sample contains about 21,000 clones, just under 85% of which appear only once. These data originate in a study of OX40 agonist ivuxolimab in advanced cancers. Study-level background: Patients were infused with ivuxolimab every 2 weeks at 0.01 to 10 mg/kg. Prior anti-PD-1, anti-PD-L1 or anti-CTLA-4 therapy was allowed; 35% to 40% had some. General study findings and limits: The study found that CD8+ T cells averaged more expanded clones than CD4+. Some of the lowest clonal expansion was seen in partial responders at 0.1-3.0 mg/kg.

Sequencing used CD4+ or CD8+ T cells sorted from blood, obtained in a trial of the OX40 agonist ivuxolimab. The chain carries TRBV6-1 and TRBJ2-6; no firm D call. The clonotype comes from an adult with an advanced solid tumor such as melanoma, head and neck, liver or kidney cancer. CDR3 DNA sequence: TGTGCCAGCAGTGTCGCCCTAGACGGGGCCAACGTCCTGACTTTC. Its protein product is CASSVALDGANVLTF.